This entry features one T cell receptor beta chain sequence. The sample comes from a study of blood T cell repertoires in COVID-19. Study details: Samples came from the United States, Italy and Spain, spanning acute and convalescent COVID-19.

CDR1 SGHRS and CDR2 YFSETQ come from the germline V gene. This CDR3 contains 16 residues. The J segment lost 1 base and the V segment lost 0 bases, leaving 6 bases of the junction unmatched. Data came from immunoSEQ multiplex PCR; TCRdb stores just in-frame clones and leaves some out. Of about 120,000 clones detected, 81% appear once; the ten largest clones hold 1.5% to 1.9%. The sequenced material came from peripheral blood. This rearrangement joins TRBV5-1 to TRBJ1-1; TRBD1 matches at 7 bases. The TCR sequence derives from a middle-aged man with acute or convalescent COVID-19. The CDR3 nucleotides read TGCGCCAGCAGCTTGGCCCCAGGGGGAGCGAACACTGAAGCTTTCTTT. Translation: CASSLAPGGANTEAFF. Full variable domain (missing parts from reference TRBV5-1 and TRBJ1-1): KAGVTQTPRYLIKTRGQQVTLSCSPISGHRSVSWYQQTPGQGLQFLFEYFSETQRNKGNFPGRFSGRQFSNSRSEMNVSTLELGDSALYLCASSLAPGGANTEAFFGQGTRLTVV.